This entry lists 20 T cell receptor beta chains sequenced from one sample in a study of graft-versus-host responses after intestinal transplantation. This table comes from immunoSEQ multiplex PCR, and its TCRdb copy is limited to in-frame clones, with some not included. The table includes some 24,000 clones, over 75% detected once. This sample comprised PBMCs, obtained just over 450 days after intestinal transplant. These receptors all stem from a human patient who received an intestinal transplant, so some T cells may come from the graft donor.

This clone was observed a single time. The chain links TRBV4-1 to TRBJ2-1; D perhaps matches TRBD2 (6 bases). The CDR3 has 15 amino acids. Trimming removed 4 bases from V and 4 bases from J, with 14 bases in between. The germline CDR1 and CDR2 sequences are MGHRA and YSYEKL. CDR3 nucleotides: TGCGCCAGCAGCCGCTCGGCGGGATCGTACAATGAGCAGTTCTTC. Protein product: CASSRSAGSYNEQFF.

The rearrangement uses TRBV6-1 and TRBJ2-7; 11 bases align to TRBD2. V was pared by 6 bases and J by 4 bases, with 8 bases of the junction left unmatched. Germline V gene sequence: CDR1 MNHNS, CDR2 SASEGT. The CDR3 is 15 amino acids. CDR3: CASSPTTSGMYEQYF. In nucleotides, the CDR3 is TGTGCCAGCAGCCCAACGACTAGCGGGATGTACGAGCAGTACTTC.

The chain has TRBV6-1 and TRBJ2-3; D is unresolved. The V end lost 5 bases, the J end lost 1 base, and 7 bases lay between the germline ends. CDR1 and CDR2 (germline): MNHNS, SASEGT. This CDR3 has 13 residues. In DNA form, the CDR3 reads TGTGCCAGCAGTTTATCGGGCACAGATACGCAGTATTTT. As protein: CASSLSGTDTQYF.

The CDR3 nucleotides are TGCGCCAGCAGCCAAGAGCAGGGTGGAAATTCACCCCTCCACTTT. It yields the protein CASSQEQGGNSPLHF. The rearrangement joins TRBV4-1 to TRBJ1-6; tentatively, D is TRBD1 (5 bases). V dropped 0 bases and J dropped 7 bases, with 10 bases sitting between them. The CDR3 spans 15 residues. Germline V gives CDR1 MGHRA, CDR2 YSYEKL.

Worth noting for this clone: Other DNA sequences of this sample code for an identical CDR3. This chain links TRBV12-5 with TRBJ2-7; the match to TRBD1 covers 7 bases. The CDR3 runs 16 residues. Germline V lookup: CDR1 LGHNT, CDR2 FRNRAP. The V segment lost 0 bases and the J segment 6 bases; nucleotides outside the gene matches: 11. This CDR3 reads CASGLVIRGRGREQYF. The CDR3 coding sequence is TGTGCTAGTGGTTTGGTAATAAGGGGGCGCGGTCGCGAGCAGTACTTC. The entire variable domain, with the rest obtained from reference TRBV12-5 and TRBJ2-7, is as follows: DARVTQTPRHKVTEMGQEVTMRCQPILGHNTVFWYRQTMMQGLELLAYFRNRAPLDDSGMPKDRFSAEMPDATLATLKIQPSEPRDSAVYFCASGLVIRGRGREQYFGPGTRLTVT.

The V call is TRBV30, the J call TRBJ1-2, with D maybe TRBD1 (6 bases). Germline V gene sequence: CDR1 GTSNPN, CDR2 SVGIG (reference sequence). This CDR3 contains 13 residues. V gave up 0 bases and J gave up 8 bases, with 13 bases separating them. In DNA form, the CDR3 reads TGTGCCTGGAGTGTACGAGGCAGGGGAGGCTACACCTTC. This gives the protein CAWSVRGRGGYTF.

V gene TRBV10-3 combines with J gene TRBJ2-5; 8 bases agree with TRBD1. Germline loops: CDR1 ENHRY, CDR2 SYGVKD. After removal of 3 bases from V and 1 base from J, the junction contained 4 bases not matched to a gene. The CDR3 is 15 residues long. CDR3 DNA sequence: TGTGCCATCAGTGAAACAGGGGGAGCCCAAGAGACCCAGTACTTC. Protein product: CAISETGGAQETQYF.

The chain has TRBV10-2 and TRBJ1-5, with D hard to call. V lost 2 bases to trimming and J lost 1 base, with 9 bases between them. CDR1 is WSHSY and CDR2 is SAAADI in the germline V gene. This CDR3 spans 15 amino acids. CDR3 in DNA: TGCGCCAGCAGTGAGGCAGGATCCAGCAATCAGCCCCAGCATTTT. This sequence encodes CASSEAGSSNQPQHF.

This clone was seen a single time. This chain uses TRBV2 with TRBJ1-3; 9 nucleotides align to TRBD1. The CDR3 is 15 amino acids. CDR1 SNHLY and CDR2 FYNNEI come from the germline V gene. J gave up 4 bases and V 5 bases, and 6 bases lay outside the gene matches. CDR3 amino acids: CASSTGTGLGNTIYF. The DNA for the CDR3 is TGTGCCAGCAGTACCGGGACAGGGTTAGGAAACACCATATATTTT. Filled out from reference TRBV2 and TRBJ1-3, the complete variable domain reads EPEVTQTPSHQVTQMGQEVILRCVPISNHLYFYWYRQILGQKVEFLVSFYNNEISEKSEIFDDQFSVERPDGSNFTLKIRSTKLEDSAMYFCASSTGTGLGNTIYFGEGSWLTVV.

This chain connects TRBV5-1 to TRBJ2-5; TRBD2 matches at 12 bases. CDR3 size: 14 residues. Losses at the gene ends were 0 bases for V and 8 bases for J; bases not matched to a gene: 2. CDR1 is SGHRS and CDR2 is YFSETQ in the germline V gene. The CDR3 loop reads CASSLGLAGETQYF. In DNA form, the CDR3 reads TGCGCCAGCAGCTTGGGACTAGCGGGAGAAACCCAGTACTTC.

The chain combines TRBV10-1 with TRBJ2-1; D gene ambiguous. CDR1 is WNHNN, CDR2 SYGVQD, per germline (reference sequence). Trimming left V 3 bases short and J 6 bases short, with 12 bases between. This CDR3 has 14 amino acids. CDR3 residues: CASSDQAAVNEQFF. Written as DNA, the CDR3 is TGCGCCAGCAGTGACCAGGCGGCAGTCAATGAGCAGTTCTTC.

Of note for this clone: Other DNA sequences in the sample encode the same CDR3. The rearrangement uses TRBV5-1 and TRBJ2-3; 7 bases fit TRBD1. The junction had 4 bases not matched to a gene; V was cut back by 2 bases and J by 4 bases. Germline V lookup: CDR1 SGHRS, CDR2 YFSETQ. The CDR3 consists of 14 residues. The CDR3 coding sequence is TGCGCCAGCAGCTTAGGGCAGGGGGCAGATACGCAGTATTTT. Protein: CASSLGQGADTQYF. Drawing the rest from reference TRBV5-1 and TRBJ2-3, the complete variable domain is KAGVTQTPRYLIKTRGQQVTLSCSPISGHRSVSWYQQTPGQGLQFLFEYFSETQRNKGNFPGRFSGRQFSNSRSEMNVSTLELGDSALYLCASSLGQGADTQYFGPGTRLTVL.

This chain joins TRBV30 and TRBJ2-5; 12 bases align to TRBD2. Germline V lookup: CDR1 GTSNPN, CDR2 SVGIG (reference sequence). CDR3 length: 13 residues. After removal of 7 bases from V and 2 bases from J, the junction contained 2 bases not matched to a gene. The CDR3 protein is CASGLAGQETQYF. CDR3 sequence (DNA): TGTGCCTCCGGACTAGCGGGACAAGAGACCCAGTACTTC. Full variable domain (rest looked up from reference TRBV30 and TRBJ2-5): SQTIHQWPATLVQPVGSPLSLECTVEGTSNPNLYWYRQAAGRGLQLLFYSVGIGQISSEVPQNLSASRPQDRQFILSSKKLLLSDSGFYLCASGLAGQETQYFGPGTRLLVL.

The V call is TRBV7-9, the J call TRBJ2-7; 7 bases agree with TRBD2. This CDR3 comprises 14 residues. Germline lookup yields CDR1 SEHNR and CDR2 FQNEAQ (reference sequence). V lost 3 bases to trimming and J lost 2 bases; unmatched junction nucleotides: 4. CDR3 DNA sequence: TGTGCCAGCAGCTTTGGCGGGAGCACCTACGAGCAGTACTTC. It yields the protein CASSFGGSTYEQYF.

The CDR3, as DNA: TGTGCCTCCCGCCCGGGACAACCTCGGAACACTGAAGCTTTCTTT. It yields the protein CASRPGQPRNTEAFF. The chain is built from TRBV19 and TRBJ1-1; a possible D gene is TRBD1 (6 bases). The CDR3 has 15 amino acids. The germline V gene encodes CDR1 LNHDA and CDR2 SQIVND (reference sequence). Trimming took 11 bases from V and 1 from J, leaving 20 bases between them.

This chain connects TRBV6-1 to TRBJ2-1; weak D call: TRBD2 (6 bases). The CDR3 covers 11 residues. Germline lookup yields CDR1 MNHNS and CDR2 SASEGT. V shed 10 bases and J shed 10 bases, with 14 bases lying between them. The CDR3, as DNA: TGTGCCACCGTCTTTCTAGCGGAGCAGTTCTTC. Amino acid sequence: CATVFLAEQFF.

DNA of the CDR3: TGTGCCAGCAGCTCGGGACAGGGGGCGCGTGGCTATGGCTACACCTTC. It encodes CASSSGQGARGYGYTF. The chain has TRBV5-6 and TRBJ1-2; 12 bases agree with TRBD1. This CDR3 is 16 amino acids long. CDR1 and CDR2 from the germline V gene are SGHDT and YYEEEE. V dropped 3 bases and J dropped 4; count of bases not matched to a gene: 7.

The chain carries TRBV4-1 and TRBJ2-2; D unclear. CDR3 length: 16 amino acids. V lost 1 base to trimming and J lost 3 bases, with 12 bases between them. Germline-derived CDR1 and CDR2 are MGHRA and YSYEKL. CDR3 loop: CASSQVHLVYTGELFF. The CDR3 nucleotides read TGCGCCAGCAGCCAAGTACACTTGGTCTACACCGGGGAGCTGTTTTTT.

This clone was found once. The V call is TRBV25-1, the J call TRBJ2-5, with 7 bases matching TRBD2. Germline CDR1 is MGHDK and CDR2 is SYGVNS. V trimming: 4 bases; J trimming: 6 bases; junction bases outside the gene matches: 11. CDR3 length: 15 amino acids. CDR3 protein: CASSAFGGGDKTQYF. CDR3 nucleotides: TGTGCCAGCAGTGCTTTCGGGGGAGGGGATAAGACCCAGTACTTC.

This chain uses TRBV6-1 with TRBJ2-1; 11 bases line up with TRBD2. The trim removed 7 bases at V and 6 bases at J, leaving 8 bases unmatched. The CDR3 is made up of 15 amino acids. Germline CDR1 is MNHNS and CDR2 is SASEGT. This CDR3 reads CASNGGLAASNEQFF. The CDR3 DNA is TGTGCCAGCAACGGGGGACTAGCGGCTTCCAATGAGCAGTTCTTC.